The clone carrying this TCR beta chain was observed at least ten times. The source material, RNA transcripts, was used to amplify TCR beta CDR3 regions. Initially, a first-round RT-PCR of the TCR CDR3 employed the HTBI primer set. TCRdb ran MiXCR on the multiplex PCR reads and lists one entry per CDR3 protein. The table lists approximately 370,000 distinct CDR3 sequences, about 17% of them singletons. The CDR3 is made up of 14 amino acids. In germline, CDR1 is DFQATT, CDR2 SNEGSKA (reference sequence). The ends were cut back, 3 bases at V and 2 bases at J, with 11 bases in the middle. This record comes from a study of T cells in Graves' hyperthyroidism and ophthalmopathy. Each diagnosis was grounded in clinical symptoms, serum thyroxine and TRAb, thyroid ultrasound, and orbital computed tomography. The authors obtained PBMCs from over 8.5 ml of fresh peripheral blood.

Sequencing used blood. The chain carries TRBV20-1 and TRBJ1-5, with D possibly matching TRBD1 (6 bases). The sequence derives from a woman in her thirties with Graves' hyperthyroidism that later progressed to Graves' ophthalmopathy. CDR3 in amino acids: CSASSGQRNQPQHF. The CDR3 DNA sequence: TGCAGTGCTAGCTCAGGACAGCGCAATCAGCCCCAGCATTTT.